This T cell receptor beta chain appears in the sequencing data of a study of blood T cell repertoires in COVID-19. Study summary: The study drew acute and convalescent COVID-19 samples from the United States, Italy and Spain. The cDNA or gDNA used as material had been derived from T cells, B-cell-depleted T cells, or PBMCs.

Per the original methods: Quantification of nucleated cells was approximated via reference gene primer amplification. Using immunoSEQ multiplex PCR, the repertoire was profiled, and TCRdb retains in-frame clones only, with some absent. V and J calls and clone size are those listed in that table; D and trimming were worked out from the DNA. This sample has about 98,000 clones, with about 81% found just once. Sequenced material: peripheral blood. The TCR sequence derives from a man between 65 and 85 years old with acute or convalescent COVID-19.

Here the CDR3 DNA reads TGCGCCAGCAGCCAAGAAATCGGGACTGGTTCCACAGATACGCAGTATTTT. It codes for CASSQEIGTGSTDTQYF. The chain joins TRBV4-3 to TRBJ2-3; a possible D gene is TRBD2 (6 bases). This CDR3 has 17 residues. Per the germline V gene, CDR1 is LGHNA and CDR2 is YSLEER. The germline V and J ends were trimmed by 0 bases and 2 bases, with 15 bases remaining between them.